This T cell receptor beta chain was captured by sequencing in a study of shared clonotypes between healthy human individuals. Deep-level assay runs were performed. Measured with immunoSEQ multiplex PCR; TCRdb has only the in-frame clones, and not every one. The profile covers roughly 700,000 clones, with around two thirds appearing a single time and approximately 1.6% taken by the ten largest. The CDR3 covers 14 residues. CDR1 and CDR2 from the germline V gene are SGHRS and YFSETQ. V was shortened by 7 bases and J by 0 bases, with 13 bases between the two germline ends. Notes on the study in general: It was observed that approximately 5% of naive CD4 clonotypes were shared across four donors. In having few donors, the study represented limited genetic and exposure-history diversity.

In regard to this clone: No antigen is known for it.

This clonotype originated in a woman in her 30s in good health. The sequenced sample was memory CD4+ T cells sorted from blood. Subset: CD45RA-negative fraction. The chain uses TRBV5-1 and TRBJ1-1, with a tentative D call TRBD1 (6 bases). The CDR3 sequence is CASGLGGMNTEAFF. CDR3 nucleotide sequence: TGCGCCAGCGGACTGGGGGGCATGAACACTGAAGCTTTCTTT.